Presented here are 12 T cell receptor beta chains from one specimen sequenced in a study of shared clonotypes between healthy human individuals. Clones were read by immunoSEQ multiplex PCR, and TCRdb kept only the in-frame ones, dropping some. The sample consists of about 610,000 clones, roughly 96% of them appearing once. It was CD45RO-negative cells, positively selected for CCR7, that made up naive CD8 cells, with terminally differentiated effector memory CD45RA+ cells excluded. Sequenced input: naive CD8+ T cells sorted from blood. The receptors originated from a young woman in good health.

The chain has TRBV28 and TRBJ2-5, with 7 bases aligning to TRBD2. V shed 5 bases and J 2 bases; nucleotides not matched to a gene: 2. CDR3 size: 13 residues. The V gene's germline CDR1 is MDHEN and CDR2 SYDVKM. For the CDR3, the DNA is TGTGCCAGCAGTCTAGCGGTACAAGAGACCCAGTACTTC. The encoded protein is CASSLAVQETQYF.

The rearrangement joins TRBV5-5 to TRBJ2-2; D remains ambiguous. This CDR3 is 13 amino acids long. The germline V gene encodes CDR1 SGHKS and CDR2 YYEKEE (reference sequence). Trimming removed 0 bases from V and 8 bases from J, with 8 bases in between. The CDR3 is CASSLGLGGELFF. In nucleotides, the CDR3 is TGTGCCAGCAGCTTGGGGTTAGGAGGGGAGCTGTTTTTT.

V usage is TRBV28 and J usage is TRBJ2-7; D perhaps matches TRBD1 (7 bases). V lost 9 bases to trimming and J lost 6 bases, with 18 bases between them. Looked up from germline, CDR1 is MDHEN and CDR2 is SYDVKM. The CDR3 loop spans 13 amino acids. The CDR3 DNA follows: TGTGCCAGTGGGGGGAGACAGGGCGGCGAGCAGTACTTC. This translates into CASGGRQGGEQYF.

The gene calls are TRBV5-6 and TRBJ2-7; D is uncertain. This CDR3 region has 13 residues. Trimming removed 3 bases at V and 4 bases at J, with 11 bases between. Germline V gives CDR1 SGHDT, CDR2 YYEEEE. The CDR3 sequence: CASSSVRAYEQYF. The CDR3 DNA is TGTGCCAGCAGCTCAGTTAGGGCGTACGAGCAGTACTTC.

The gene calls are TRBV6-1 and TRBJ2-5, with D possibly matching TRBD2 (6 bases). Trimming took off 5 bases at V and 4 bases at J, with 14 bases between the two ends. CDR1 and CDR2 (germline): MNHNS, SASEGT. This CDR3 is built from 14 residues. CDR3 DNA sequence: TGTGCCAGCAGTCCAACGGGAGACGTAGAGACCCAGTACTTC. Amino acid sequence: CASSPTGDVETQYF.

The chain recombines TRBV5-6 with TRBJ2-1, with no clear D. The ends were cut back, 1 base at V and 0 bases at J, with 11 bases in the middle. CDR1 SGHDT and CDR2 YYEEEE come from the germline V gene. This CDR3 is built from 16 residues. The CDR3 region has the DNA TGTGCCAGCAGCTTGTCCTGGCGGAGCTCCTACAATGAGCAGTTCTTC. This translates into CASSLSWRSSYNEQFF.

The chain recombines TRBV29-1 with TRBJ2-1; 10 nucleotides agree with TRBD1. J lost 1 base, V lost 8 bases, and 5 bases had no gene match. CDR1 SQVTM and CDR2 ANQGSEA come from the germline V gene. The length of the CDR3 is 14 residues. This chain's CDR3 is CSMDRGVSYNEQFF. In nucleotides, the CDR3 is TGCAGCATGGACAGGGGGGTATCCTACAATGAGCAGTTCTTC.

The J gene is TRBJ2-5, the V gene TRBV5-6; D is unclear. The V and J ends lost 0 bases and 5 bases respectively, with 8 bases between them. Looked up from germline, CDR1 is SGHDT and CDR2 is YYEEEE. CDR3 length equals 13 residues. The CDR3 loop is CASSLEPWETQYF. CDR3 DNA: TGTGCCAGCAGCTTGGAACCTTGGGAGACCCAGTACTTC.

The rearrangement uses TRBV7-2 and TRBJ2-3; TRBD2 aligns across 11 bases. Germline assignment: CDR1 SGHTA and CDR2 FQGNSA. J lost 6 bases, V lost 6 bases, and 8 bases had no gene match. The CDR3 contains 15 residues. CDR3 amino acids: CASSPIAGGPDTQYF. CDR3 sequence (DNA): TGTGCCAGCAGTCCTATAGCGGGAGGGCCGGATACGCAGTATTTT.

This chain joins TRBV5-6 and TRBJ2-5, with TRBD2 matching 8 bases. The J segment lost 5 bases and the V segment lost 2 bases, leaving 5 bases of the junction unmatched. The CDR3 is made up of 14 amino acids. The V gene's germline CDR1 is SGHDT and CDR2 YYEEEE. CDR3 region: CASSLAGARETQYF. The CDR3 DNA sequence: TGTGCCAGCAGCTTAGCGGGGGCAAGGGAGACCCAGTACTTC.

The chain couples TRBV11-2 to TRBJ2-1; D is perhaps TRBD2 (5 bases). The CDR3 totals 16 residues. Germline V gene sequence: CDR1 SGHAT, CDR2 FQNNGV. With 1 base removed from V and 7 bases from J, the gap between germline ends came to 17 bases. CDR3 residues: CASSLGPYGIGNEQFF. The CDR3 coding sequence is TGTGCCAGCAGCTTAGGGCCTTACGGGATCGGGAATGAGCAGTTCTTC.

This chain joins TRBV15 and TRBJ1-1, with no clear D. Trimming took 8 bases from V and 3 from J, leaving 13 bases between them. This CDR3 has 13 amino acids. In germline, CDR1 is LNHNV, CDR2 YYDKDF (reference sequence). The CDR3 reads CATRFLAHTEAFF. CDR3 nucleotides: TGTGCCACCCGATTTTTAGCTCACACTGAAGCTTTCTTT.